The table lists the clone carrying this TCR beta chain with a few counts. As yet, its antigen is unknown. cDNA synthesis used the whole RNA isolate, giving expressed TCRB sequences. Sequencing was performed with immunoSEQ multiplex PCR; in TCRdb, only in-frame clones are kept and a portion is missing. The table records 330,000 or so clones, about 18% of them present only once. V gave up 0 bases and J gave up 4 bases, with 6 bases separating them. The CDR3 length is 13 residues. Germline-derived CDR1 and CDR2 are MNHEY and SVGAGI. These data come from a study of beta chain features in type 1 diabetes. Study-level background: Patients shared similar age, gender and cell yields with healthy donors.

Isolation of CD4+ naive, central memory, regulatory and stem cell-like memory cells was achieved by sorting via CD45RO/CCR7/CD25/CD127/CD95/CD27. Whole-study results and caveats: Type 1 diabetes patients had fewer VDJ junction insertions and more deletions. Resolution of whether HLA type affects TCRB rearrangement was not achieved here.

The chain is built from TRBV6-5 and TRBJ1-2; perhaps TRBD1 as D (5 bases). Sequencing was done on a sample of naive CD4+ T cells from blood. The TCR originated in a woman under 30 in good health. CDR3 amino acids: CASSYSTAYGYTF. In nucleotides, the CDR3 is TGTGCCAGCAGTTACTCGACAGCCTATGGCTACACCTTC.